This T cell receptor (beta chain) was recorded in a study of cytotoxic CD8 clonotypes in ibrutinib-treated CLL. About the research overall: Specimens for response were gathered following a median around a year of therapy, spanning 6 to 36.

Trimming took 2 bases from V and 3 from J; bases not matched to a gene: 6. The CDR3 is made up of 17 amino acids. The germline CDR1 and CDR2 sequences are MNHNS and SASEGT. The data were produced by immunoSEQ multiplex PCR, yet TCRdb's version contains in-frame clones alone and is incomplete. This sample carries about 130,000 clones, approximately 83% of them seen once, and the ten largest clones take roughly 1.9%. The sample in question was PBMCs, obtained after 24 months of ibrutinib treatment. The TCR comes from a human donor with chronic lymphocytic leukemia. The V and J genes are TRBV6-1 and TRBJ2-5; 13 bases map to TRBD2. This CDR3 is CASSEMVGTSGEETQYF. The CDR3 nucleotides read TGTGCCAGCAGTGAAATGGTTGGGACTAGCGGGGAAGAGACCCAGTACTTC.